Each of the 12 T cell receptor beta chains below was sequenced from the same sample in a study of CD8+ T cells in alopecia areata. This sample's treatment: oral pan-JAK inhibitor, 5-10 mg twice daily. cDNA prepared by RNA extraction and subsequent reverse transcription served as the template for sequencing. The data were produced by immunoSEQ multiplex PCR, yet TCRdb's version contains in-frame clones alone and is incomplete. The sample records some 180,000 clones, less than 70% being singletons. Sequences were derived from CD8+ T cells sorted from blood, sampled at week 24, from a patient treated with tofacitinib. The receptors were sampled from a human donor with alopecia areata.

This chain links TRBV10-1 with TRBJ2-5; either TRBD1 or TRBD2 may supply D (5 bases each). CDR1 is WNHNN and CDR2 is SYGVQD in the germline V gene (reference sequence). This CDR3 contains 14 residues. V lost 2 bases to trimming and J lost 2 bases, with 9 bases between them. The CDR3 protein is CASSEGTEQETQYF. Written as DNA, the CDR3 is TGCGCCAGCAGTGAGGGGACGGAGCAAGAGACCCAGTACTTC.

The chain is built from TRBV4-3 and TRBJ1-2; 7 bases are a match to TRBD1. CDR1 LGHNA and CDR2 YSLEER come from the germline V gene. The CDR3 is 15 amino acids. V gave up 4 bases and J gave up 2 bases; unmatched junction bases: 7. The CDR3: CASSPSEGANYGYTF. The CDR3 nucleotides are TGCGCCAGCAGCCCATCCGAGGGGGCCAACTATGGCTACACCTTC.

The rearrangement joins TRBV4-3 to TRBJ1-5, with D perhaps matching TRBD1 (6 bases). Germline-derived CDR1 and CDR2 are LGHNA and YSLEER. The CDR3 sequence is 15 residues long. The germline V and J ends were trimmed by 1 base and 4 bases, with 11 bases remaining between them. The CDR3 nucleotides read TGCGCCAGCAGCCAAGGTTATACAGGGAATCAGCCCCAGCATTTT. Translated: CASSQGYTGNQPQHF.

The genes are TRBV2 and TRBJ1-1; D not certain. The CDR3 has 10 amino acids. V lost 5 bases and J 7 bases, leaving 5 bases between the germline ends. Germline values: CDR1 SNHLY, CDR2 FYNNEI. The CDR3 loop is CASSPGEAFF. The CDR3 DNA sequence: TGTGCCAGCAGTCCCGGTGAAGCTTTCTTT.

This clone was recorded a few times. The chain has TRBV2 and TRBJ2-4; maybe TRBD1 (6 bases). The CDR3 spans 16 residues. V shed 8 bases and J shed 0 bases, with 17 bases lying between them. Germline V gene sequence: CDR1 SNHLY, CDR2 FYNNEI. CDR3 DNA: TGTGCCAGCTTGGACAGACAGATACTAGCCAAAAACATTCAGTACTTC. It encodes CASLDRQILAKNIQYF.

The chain combines TRBV5-6 with TRBJ1-1, with D possibly TRBD1 on 5 matching bases. Looked up from germline, CDR1 is SGHDT and CDR2 is YYEEEE. The CDR3 consists of 15 residues. The ends were cut back, 5 bases at V and 0 bases at J, with 14 bases in the middle. The CDR3 bases are TGTGCCAGCAGTTATCCTCGGGGCATGAACACTGAAGCTTTCTTT. It encodes CASSYPRGMNTEAFF.

This clone appeared once. This chain joins TRBV29-1 and TRBJ2-2, with TRBD2 as a possible D gene (5 bases). Germline V gene data show CDR1 as SQVTM and CDR2 as ANQGSEA. The CDR3 loop spans 12 amino acids. Between the trimmed V and J ends, which lost 6 bases and 3 bases, there was a span of 8 bases. As DNA, the CDR3 is TGCAGCGTGGAGGTGTACACCGGGGAGCTGTTTTTT. Protein: CSVEVYTGELFF.

Written as DNA, the CDR3 is TGCAGCGTGATCCTAGACAGGGTAGATGGCTACACCTTC. This gives the protein CSVILDRVDGYTF. This chain joins TRBV29-1 and TRBJ1-2; 7 nucleotides agree with TRBD1. V dropped 6 bases and J dropped 6; count of bases not matched to a gene: 10. This CDR3 is built from 13 residues. The V gene's germline CDR1 is SQVTM and CDR2 ANQGSEA.

The V and J genes are TRBV7-2 and TRBJ2-5; 8 bases line up with TRBD2. After removal of 5 bases from V and 6 bases from J, the junction contained 11 bases not matched to a gene. The CDR3 length is 15 residues. Per germline, CDR1 SGHTA and CDR2 FQGNSA. The DNA for the CDR3 is TGTGCCAGCAGCCGATCCCCCCGCGGGGGGAAGACCCAGTACTTC. This translates into CASSRSPRGGKTQYF.

By sample fraction, this clone is medium-sized. The chain couples TRBV6-6 to TRBJ2-3; D unresolved. The CDR3 is 12 residues long. Germline lookup yields CDR1 MNHNY and CDR2 SVGAGI (reference sequence). Trimming stripped 2 bases from V and 2 bases from J, with 2 bases between. CDR3 nucleotides: TGTGCCAGCAGTTACACCACAGATACGCAGTATTTT. This sequence encodes CASSYTTDTQYF.

This chain connects TRBV30 to TRBJ1-1; perhaps TRBD1 as D (6 bases). CDR3 size: 11 residues. Germline loops: CDR1 GTSNPN, CDR2 SVGIG (reference sequence). V was shortened by 5 bases and J by 6 bases, with 10 bases between the two germline ends. The CDR3 bases are TGTGCCTGGGGAACAGGGCCTGAAGCTTTCTTT. This encodes CAWGTGPEAFF.

This clone has only a few counts. The CDR3 DNA reads TGTGCCAGCAGTACAGGCGTCGCGGCGGGGGGCCCCAATGAGCAGTTCTTC. Translating it yields CASSTGVAAGGPNEQFF. The chain recombines TRBV27 with TRBJ2-1; 8 bases are a match to TRBD2. CDR1 and CDR2 (germline): MNHEY, SMNVEV (reference sequence). V lost 5 bases and J lost 6; bases outside the gene matches: 15. CDR3 length: 17 residues.